This paragraph covers one TCR beta chain sequence. Reverse transcription of roughly 0.5 to 1 ug RNA was carried out with random hexamers. Amplification of TCR beta CDR3 was carried out by immunoSEQ multiplex PCR, which covered 54 Vbeta and 13 Jbeta segments. MiXCR, run by TCRdb on the immunoSEQ multiplex PCR reads, gives a single entry per CDR3 protein. The sample has about 52,000 distinct CDR3 sequences, 93% seen once. Treatment-naive patients with stable or active relapsing-remitting disease served as multiple sclerosis controls. Negative isolation was applied to CD8+ and CD4+ T cells, and FACS enrichment was applied to TEMRA cells. The data originate from a study of CD8 T cells in Susac syndrome. From germline, CDR1 is DFQATT and CDR2 SNEGSKA (reference sequence). The J segment lost 6 bases and the V segment lost 3 bases, leaving 6 bases of the junction unmatched. The CDR3 consists of 15 residues.

The origin of this receptor is a human donor with multiple sclerosis. Sequencing was done on a sample of CD8+ T cells from PBMCs. The chain couples TRBV20-1 to TRBJ2-2; 11 bases match TRBD2. CDR3 in amino acids: CSAREFSGGAGELFF. The CDR3 DNA follows: TGCAGTGCTAGGGAGTTTAGCGGGGGGGCCGGGGAGCTGTTTTTT.